This T cell receptor beta chain was retrieved from a study of cytomegalovirus exposure and HLA in healthy donors. Study details: Early release data held tens of millions of unique TCRs from HLA-typed donors. The study, taken as a whole, reports: Later analysis identified a missense DCLRE1C variant that was linked to TCR beta V- and J-gene trimming.

Concerning this clone itself: The antigen remains undetermined.

Primers included in the PCR were 60 Vbeta and 13 Jbeta primers. Repertoires were generated with immunoSEQ multiplex PCR, while TCRdb's copy carries only in-frame clones and drops some. The sample records about 150,000 clones, roughly three quarters being singletons. This receptor was obtained from a man between 40 and 49 years old in good health and CMV-seronegative. Source material: PBMCs.

The chain's CDR3 is CASSGDRRDTQYF. CDR3 coding DNA: TGTGCCAGCAGCGGAGACAGGAGGGATACGCAGTATTTT. The rearrangement joins TRBV9 to TRBJ2-3, with D maybe TRBD1 (6 bases). In germline, CDR1 is SGDLS, CDR2 YYNGEE. This CDR3 is 13 amino acids long. V dropped 3 bases and J dropped 6 bases, with 11 bases sitting between them.